This TCR beta chain appears in the sequencing data of a study of control samples from healthy donors and cancer patients. Using immunoSEQ multiplex PCR, the repertoire was profiled, and TCRdb retains in-frame clones only, with some absent. The top ten clones hold 3.2% of a sample with some 150,000 clones, more than 90% of them seen once. The clonotype comes from a man aged 25 to 40 in good health. The sample comprised blood.

The CDR3, as DNA: TGTGCCAGCAGCCCCATCAGGACAGGGGCTAGTAGCTATGGCTACACCTTC. Translated: CASSPIRTGASSYGYTF. The chain has TRBV14 and TRBJ1-2, with TRBD1 identical over 9 bases. The V gene end was trimmed by 4 bases and the J gene end by 4 bases; junction bases not matched to a gene: 13. Germline CDR1 is SGHDN and CDR2 is FVKESK. This CDR3 spans 17 amino acids.